A selection of T cell receptor beta chains follows, all from one sample in a study of blood T cell repertoires in COVID-19. Repertoires were generated with immunoSEQ multiplex PCR, while TCRdb's copy carries only in-frame clones and drops some. This repertoire shows about 240,000 clones, just under 85% found once; its top ten account for about 9.5%. The sequenced sample consisted of peripheral blood. These receptors all stem from a woman older than 75 with acute or convalescent COVID-19. CDR3s include the opening cysteine and the closing phenylalanine or tryptophan. The D gene is left open where the match is weak. The size entry is marked missing in some rows and otherwise reads once, few, many or a size class.

clone size	V gene	D gene	J gene	CDR3 DNA	CDR3 protein
few	TRBV30	-	TRBJ1-5	TGTGCCTGGAGTGTACTGGCAGGGTTTGGTCAGCCCCAGCATTTT	CAWSVLAGFGQPQHF
-	TRBV6-6	TRBD1	TRBJ2-5	TGTGCCAGCAGTTACGCAGACAGGGCCCAAGAGACCCAGTACTTC	CASSYADRAQETQYF
-	TRBV29-1	-	TRBJ2-7	TGCAGCGTAGGACTAAGAGGCGAGCAGTACTTC	CSVGLRGEQYF
-	TRBV9	-	TRBJ2-3	TGTGCCAGCAGCGTAGATGGGGGGAGCACAGATACGCAGTATTTT	CASSVDGGSTDTQYF
-	TRBV4-1	TRBD2	TRBJ2-3	TGCGCCAGCAGCCTCAGGGAGGGGGCTAGCGGGGCCCGGGATACGCAGTATTTT	CASSLREGASGARDTQYF
-	TRBV19	TRBD1	TRBJ1-2	TGTGCCAGTAGTACCAACGTAGGCAGGGGGCTTGCTGCTGGCTACACCTTC	CASSTNVGRGLAAGYTF
-	TRBV12-5	TRBD1	TRBJ1-3	TGTGCTAGTGGAGGGACAGGATTCTCTGGAAACACCATATATTTT	CASGGTGFSGNTIYF
-	TRBV5-1	-	TRBJ1-5	TGCGCCAGCAGCCCAAGGGGTGGGGAAGAGCCCCAGCATTTT	CASSPRGGEEPQHF
-	TRBV2	-	TRBJ1-5	TGTGCCAGCAGTCCCGACAGGAATCAGCCCCAGCATTTT	CASSPDRNQPQHF
-	TRBV30	-	TRBJ1-6	TGTGCCTGGAGTGCAACGACAATGTTGAATTCACCCCTCCACTTT	CAWSATTMLNSPLHF
once	TRBV5-1	-	TRBJ2-7	TGCGCCAGCAGGAGACAGGAGAGCTCCTACGAGCAGTACTTC	CASRRQESSYEQYF
-	TRBV6-5	TRBD2	TRBJ2-3	TGTGCCGCACAGCGGGAGAGGACAGATACGCAGTATTTT	CAAQRERTDTQYF
-	TRBV18	TRBD1	TRBJ1-1	TGTGCCAGCTCAGCGAGGACAGGCGGGAACACTGAAGCTTTCTTT	CASSARTGGNTEAFF
-	TRBV2	-	TRBJ1-3	TGTGCCAGCAGTGACTTTCTAGGGGTGACTGGAAACACCATATATTTT	CASSDFLGVTGNTIYF
-	TRBV6-1	-	TRBJ2-5	TGTGCCAGCAGTGAAAACAGGGTTCGCCAAGAGACCCAGTACTTC	CASSENRVRQETQYF
-	TRBV6-6	-	TRBJ1-4	TGTGCCAGCAGTGGAGGTTCCCTCAAAAGTGAAAAACTGTTTTTT	CASSGGSLKSEKLFF
-	TRBV5-1	TRBD1	TRBJ1-1	TGCGCCAGCAGCTTGGCCCCCTACAGGGGATATGAACGGACTGAAGCTTTCTTT	CASSLAPYRGYERTEAFF
-	TRBV11-2	-	TRBJ2-7	TGTGCCAGCAGCTTAGAGGTCGGGAGCTCCTACGAGCAGTACTTC	CASSLEVGSSYEQYF
-	TRBV5-1	TRBD2	TRBJ2-7	TGCGCCAGCAGCTTGGAACTAGCGGGGGATCGGTACTTC	CASSLELAGDRYF
-	TRBV6-1	-	TRBJ2-1	TGTGCCAGCAGACGGGGGAACGAGCAGTTCTTC	CASRRGNEQFF
-	TRBV3-1/TRBV3-2	TRBD1	TRBJ2-3	TGTGCCAGCAGCCCCGGACAGGGTACAGATACGCAGTATTTT	CASSPGQGTDTQYF
few	TRBV2	-	TRBJ2-5	TGTGCCAGCATTGAGGAGCTGACCCAGTACTTC	CASIEELTQYF
-	TRBV7-2	-	TRBJ1-3	TGTGCCAGCAGCTTAGAGTTGGGGCTAGGGGGAAACACCATATATTTT	CASSLELGLGGNTIYF
-	TRBV11-2	-	TRBJ1-5	TGTGCCAGCAGCCCGGGATTCGGGAAGTTCAATCAGCCCCAGCATTTT	CASSPGFGKFNQPQHF
-	TRBV7-8	-	TRBJ1-3	TGTGCCAGCAGTATCTTGAGCTCTGGAAACACCATATATTTT	CASSILSSGNTIYF
-	TRBV29-1	-	TRBJ2-5	TGCAGCGTTGGGACAAGCCAAGAGACCCAGTACTTC	CSVGTSQETQYF
once	TRBV6-1	-	TRBJ2-7	TGTGCCAGCAGTGAAGCGTCAGGGGGGAGTTACTACGAGCAGTACTTC	CASSEASGGSYYEQYF
few	TRBV7-9	-	TRBJ1-1	TGTGCCAGCAGCTTCGGGAACACTGAAGCTTTCTTT	CASSFGNTEAFF
-	TRBV9	TRBD2	TRBJ2-3	TGTGCCAGCAGCGAACGTAGCGGGGGGCCCACAGATACGCAGTATTTT	CASSERSGGPTDTQYF
-	TRBV2	-	TRBJ1-5	TGTGCCAGCTCGGGAGAAACAAATAGCAATCAGCCCCAGCATTTT	CASSGETNSNQPQHF